This TCR beta chain emerged from a study of OX40 agonist ivuxolimab in advanced cancers. Study summary: As their treatment, patients were administered ivuxolimab, an agonistic anti-OX40 (CD134) antibody.

The method was immunoSEQ multiplex PCR; TCRdb's version includes in-frame clones alone and lacks a portion of them. The sample lists more than 45,000 clones; 94% were seen once. In the case of this clone: Distinct nucleotide sequences in the sample also encode this CDR3.

Unmatched junction bases numbered 7, after V lost 4 bases and J lost 4 bases. The V gene's germline CDR1 is SEHNR and CDR2 FQNEAQ (reference sequence). This CDR3 has 14 amino acids. This specimen was CD4+ or CD8+ T cells sorted from blood, taken in a trial of the OX40 agonist ivuxolimab. The source is an adult with an advanced solid tumor such as melanoma, head and neck, liver or kidney cancer. The chain is built from TRBV7-9 and TRBJ2-7, with 7 bases that match TRBD1. The CDR3 DNA reads TGTGCCAGCAGCTCGGGACAGAGACCATACGAGCAGTACTTC. Translation: CASSSGQRPYEQYF.